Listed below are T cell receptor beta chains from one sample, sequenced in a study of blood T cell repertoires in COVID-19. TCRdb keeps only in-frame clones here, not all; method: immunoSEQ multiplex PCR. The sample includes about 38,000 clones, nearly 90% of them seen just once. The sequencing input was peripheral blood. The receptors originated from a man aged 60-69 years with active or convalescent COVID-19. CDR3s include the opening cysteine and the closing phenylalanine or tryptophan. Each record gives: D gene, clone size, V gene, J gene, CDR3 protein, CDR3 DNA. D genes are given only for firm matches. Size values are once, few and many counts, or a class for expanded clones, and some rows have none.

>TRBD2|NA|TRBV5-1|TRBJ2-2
CASSPRPSGSNTGELFF
TGCGCCAGCAGCCCCCGACCTAGCGGATCGAACACCGGGGAGCTGTTTTTT
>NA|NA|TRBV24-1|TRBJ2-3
CATSDGGLGSDTQYF
TGTGCCACCAGTGATGGAGGACTGGGTTCAGATACGCAGTATTTT
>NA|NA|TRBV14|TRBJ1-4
CASSQPELNEKLFF
TGTGCCAGCAGCCAACCCGAACTGAATGAAAAACTGTTTTTT
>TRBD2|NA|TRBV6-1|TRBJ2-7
CASSDGGLAGREQYF
TGTGCCAGCAGTGATGGTGGGCTAGCGGGTCGCGAGCAGTACTTC
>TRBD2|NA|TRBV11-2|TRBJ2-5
CASSFFGGLAGETQYF
TGTGCCAGCAGCTTTTTTGGAGGATTAGCGGGAGAGACCCAGTACTTC
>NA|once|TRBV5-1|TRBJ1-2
CASSLDASANYGYTF
TGCGCCAGCAGCTTGGACGCCTCAGCTAACTATGGCTACACCTTC
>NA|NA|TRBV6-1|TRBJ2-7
CASSVNVGGNFYEQYF
TGTGCCAGCAGTGTCAATGTGGGGGGTAACTTTTACGAGCAGTACTTC
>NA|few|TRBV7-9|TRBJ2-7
CASSLGDGVLYEQYF
TGTGCCAGCAGCTTAGGTGACGGAGTACTCTACGAGCAGTACTTC
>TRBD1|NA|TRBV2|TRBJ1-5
CASRKGQVVRQPQHF
TGTGCCAGCAGAAAAGGACAGGTGGTCCGGCAGCCCCAGCATTTT
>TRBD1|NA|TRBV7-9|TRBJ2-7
CASSLGDRGAYEQYF
TGTGCCAGCAGCTTAGGGGACAGGGGGGCCTACGAGCAGTACTTC
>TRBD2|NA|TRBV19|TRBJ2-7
CASSIEVRGGTYEQYF
TGTGCCAGTAGTATAGAAGTTCGGGGAGGGACCTACGAGCAGTACTTC
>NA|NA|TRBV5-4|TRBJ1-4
CASSLKTGGYEKLFF
TGTGCCAGCAGCTTGAAGACAGGAGGTTATGAAAAACTGTTTTTT
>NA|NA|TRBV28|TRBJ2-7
CASSIRGEQYF
TGTGCCAGCAGTATCAGGGGCGAGCAGTACTTC
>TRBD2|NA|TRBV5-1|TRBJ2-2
CASSLAGVNTGELFF
TGCGCCAGCAGTTTAGCGGGAGTCAACACCGGGGAGCTGTTTTTT
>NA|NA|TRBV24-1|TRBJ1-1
CATSDPQGSKAFF
TGTGCCACCAGTGATCCTCAGGGGAGTAAGGCTTTCTTT
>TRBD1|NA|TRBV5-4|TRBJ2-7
CASTTGGTGTYEQYF
TGTGCCAGCACGACCGGAGGGACAGGGACCTACGAGCAGTACTTC
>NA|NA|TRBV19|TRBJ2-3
CASSTYRQFGTDTQYF
TGTGCCAGTAGTACGTACCGACAGTTTGGTACAGATACGCAGTATTTT
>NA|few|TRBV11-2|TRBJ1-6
CASSLLRQENSPLHF
TGTGCCAGCAGCTTACTCCGACAGGAGAATTCACCCCTCCACTTT
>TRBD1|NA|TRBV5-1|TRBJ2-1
CASSLVGDRVYNEQFF
TGCGCCAGCAGCTTGGTTGGGGACAGGGTGTACAATGAGCAGTTCTTC
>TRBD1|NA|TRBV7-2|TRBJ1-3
CASSLRGYGQAHSGNTIYF
TGTGCCAGCAGCTTACGAGGGTACGGACAGGCCCACTCTGGAAACACCATATATTTT
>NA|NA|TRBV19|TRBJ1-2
CASSIQRNYGYTF
TGTGCCAGTAGTATACAACGGAACTATGGCTACACCTTC
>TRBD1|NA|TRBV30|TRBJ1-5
CAWSGRDRLGNQPQHF
TGTGCCTGGAGTGGGCGGGACAGATTGGGCAATCAGCCCCAGCATTTT
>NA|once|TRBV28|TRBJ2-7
CASTMSIPETYEQYF
TGTGCCAGCACCATGAGTATCCCCGAAACCTACGAGCAGTACTTC
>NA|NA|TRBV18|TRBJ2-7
CASSPLGHQDEQYF
TGTGCCAGCTCACCACTGGGACATCAGGACGAGCAGTACTTC
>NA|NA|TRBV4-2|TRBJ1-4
CASSQDPGANEKLFF
TGTGCCAGCAGCCAAGATCCAGGGGCCAACGAAAAACTGTTTTTT
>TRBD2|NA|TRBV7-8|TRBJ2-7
CASSTPGGDPFKSYEQYF
TGTGCCAGCAGCACCCCTGGGGGGGACCCTTTCAAATCCTACGAGCAGTACTTC
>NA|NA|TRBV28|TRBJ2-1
CASTKPGGAEFF
TGTGCCAGCACCAAACCCGGGGGAGCTGAGTTCTTC
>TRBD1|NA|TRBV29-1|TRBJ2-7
CSVWDSLYEQYF
TGCAGCGTCTGGGACAGTTTATACGAGCAGTACTTC
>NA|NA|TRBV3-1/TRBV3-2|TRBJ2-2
CASSQGWTLTGELFF
TGTGCCAGCAGCCAAGGTTGGACTCTCACCGGGGAGCTGTTTTTT
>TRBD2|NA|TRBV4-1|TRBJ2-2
CASSLSGSGELFF
TGCGCCAGCAGCCTTAGCGGGAGCGGGGAGCTGTTTTTT
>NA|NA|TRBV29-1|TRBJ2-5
CSVGGVLYKQETQYF
TGCAGCGTTGGGGGGGTCCTCTACAAACAAGAGACCCAGTACTTC
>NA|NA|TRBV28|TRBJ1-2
CASRSPGQNYGYTF
TGTGCCAGCAGATCCCCGGGACAAAACTATGGCTACACCTTC
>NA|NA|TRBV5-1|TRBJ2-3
CASSAIAATTDTQYF
TGCGCCAGCAGCGCCATAGCGGCGACCACAGATACGCAGTATTTT
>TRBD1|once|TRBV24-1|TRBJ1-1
CATSDLNFGDGTGAMNTEAFF
TGTGCCACCAGTGATCTGAACTTTGGGGACGGGACAGGGGCAATGAACACTGAAGCTTTCTTT
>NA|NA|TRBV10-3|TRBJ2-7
CAISEGQGGTYEQYF
TGTGCCATCAGTGAAGGGCAGGGTGGGACCTACGAGCAGTACTTC
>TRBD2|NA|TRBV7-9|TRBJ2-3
CASSSGKISGRPPDTQYF
TGTGCCAGCAGCTCCGGAAAAATTAGCGGGAGGCCCCCCGATACGCAGTATTTT
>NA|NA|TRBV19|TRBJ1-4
CASSLGLTTNEKLFF
TGTGCCAGTAGTTTGGGACTGACAACTAATGAAAAACTGTTTTTT
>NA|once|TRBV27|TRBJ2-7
CASTQAGLGNYEQYF
TGTGCCAGCACCCAGGCCGGACTGGGAAACTACGAGCAGTACTTC
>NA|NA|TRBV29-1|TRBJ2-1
CSVEQGYNEQFF
TGCAGCGTTGAACAGGGTTACAATGAGCAGTTCTTC
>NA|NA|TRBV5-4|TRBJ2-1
CASSLAPRTGINEQFF
TGTGCCAGCAGCTTGGCCCCCAGGACGGGAATCAATGAGCAGTTCTTC
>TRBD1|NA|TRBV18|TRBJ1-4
CASSRDRSNEKLFF
TGTGCCAGCTCAAGGGACAGAAGTAATGAAAAACTGTTTTTT
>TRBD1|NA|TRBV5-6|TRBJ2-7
CASSTRDRVNYEQYF
TGTGCCAGCAGCACCCGGGACAGGGTCAACTACGAGCAGTACTTC
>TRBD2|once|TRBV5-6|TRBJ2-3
CASSLLAGGRTDTQYF
TGTGCCAGCAGCTTACTAGCGGGAGGCCGCACAGATACGCAGTATTTT
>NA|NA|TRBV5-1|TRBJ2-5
CASSPNTGPQETQYF
TGCGCCAGCAGCCCCAATACAGGGCCTCAAGAGACCCAGTACTTC
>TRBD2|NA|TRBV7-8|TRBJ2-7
CASSLQAGGSYEQYF
TGTGCCAGCAGCTTACAAGCGGGAGGGTCCTACGAGCAGTACTTC
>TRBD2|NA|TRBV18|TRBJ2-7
CASSQGLAGYEQYF
TGTGCCAGCTCCCAGGGACTAGCGGGCTACGAGCAGTACTTC
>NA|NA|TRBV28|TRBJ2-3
CASTAWSGKTDTQYF
TGTGCCAGCACAGCTTGGTCAGGTAAAACAGATACGCAGTATTTT
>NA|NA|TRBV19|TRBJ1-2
CASRRLQSGYTF
TGTGCCAGTAGGAGGCTGCAGAGCGGCTACACCTTC
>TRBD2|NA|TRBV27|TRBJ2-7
CASARTPGTSGSYEQYF
TGTGCCAGTGCGCGAACCCCCGGGACTAGCGGTTCCTACGAGCAGTACTTC
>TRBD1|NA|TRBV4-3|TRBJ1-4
CASSQGTGRNEKLFF
TGCGCCAGCAGCCAAGGGACAGGGCGTAATGAAAAACTGTTTTTT
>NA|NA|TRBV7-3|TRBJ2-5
CASSTRGTQWEYF
TGTGCCAGCAGCACAAGGGGGACCCAGTGGGAGTACTTC
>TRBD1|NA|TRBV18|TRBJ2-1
CASSQTETGGEQFF
TGTGCCAGCTCCCAAACAGAGACAGGGGGTGAGCAGTTCTTC
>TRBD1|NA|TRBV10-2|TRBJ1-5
CASSEGQGGNSNQPQHF
TGCGCCAGCAGTGAGGGACAGGGCGGAAATAGCAATCAGCCCCAGCATTTT